The 6 T cell receptor beta chains listed next were all sequenced from one sample in a study of cytomegalovirus exposure and HLA in healthy donors. The PCR used 60 Vbeta and 13 Jbeta primers. Clones were read by immunoSEQ multiplex PCR, and TCRdb kept only the in-frame ones, dropping some. Seen here are about 210,000 clones, about 81% observed once, and the top ten hold nearly 6%. Specimen: PBMCs. The receptors originated from a man aged 35-49 years in good health and CMV-seropositive.

For this clone: Other nucleotide sequences in the sample specify the same CDR3. This chain connects TRBV6-5 to TRBJ2-5; a weak D match, TRBD1 (6 bases). This CDR3 comprises 14 residues. Trimming pared 0 bases from V and 4 bases from J, leaving 9 bases between. Per germline, CDR1 MNHEY and CDR2 SVGAGI. CDR3 in DNA: TGTGCCAGCAGTTACTCACAGGGCCCAGAGACCCAGTACTTC. Encoded protein: CASSYSQGPETQYF.

This chain connects TRBV6-5 to TRBJ2-2, with D possibly matching TRBD1 (5 bases). This CDR3 region has 15 residues. The germline CDR1 and CDR2 sequences are MNHEY and SVGAGI. Trimming left V 2 bases short and J 4 bases short, with 11 bases between. CDR3: CASSYEGAGTGELFF. The CDR3 bases are TGTGCCAGCAGTTACGAAGGGGCCGGCACCGGGGAGCTGTTTTTT.

The V call is TRBV18, the J call TRBJ2-1, with D hard to call. V dropped 2 bases and J dropped 4 bases, with 12 bases sitting between them. Germline V gene lookup returns CDR1 KGHSH and CDR2 LQKENI. The CDR3 runs 15 residues. The CDR3 DNA is TGTGCCAGCTCACCATATGGTACAGAATACAATGAGCAGTTCTTC. Protein sequence: CASSPYGTEYNEQFF.

The chain carries TRBV7-9 and TRBJ1-2; D gene unclear. This CDR3 is built from 14 residues. Germline CDR1 is SEHNR and CDR2 is FQNEAQ (reference sequence). V gave up 2 bases and J gave up 3 bases, with 10 bases separating them. CDR3 nucleotide sequence: TGTGCCAGCAGCTTACCCTCAGGATACTATGGCTACACCTTC. Protein product: CASSLPSGYYGYTF.

The V gene is TRBV7-7, the J gene TRBJ2-1; TRBD2 aligns across 7 bases. Losses at the gene ends were 0 bases for V and 6 bases for J; bases not matched to a gene: 2. The CDR3 covers 14 residues. CDR1 SSHAT and CDR2 FNYEAQ come from the germline V gene (reference sequence). The CDR3 region has the DNA TGTGCCAGCAGCTTAGCGGGAGGGCCCAATGAGCAGTTCTTC. Residues: CASSLAGGPNEQFF.

With regard to this clone: At one end, the junction sequence differs from germline, possibly due to a read error. The chain recombines TRBV7-9 with TRBJ2-1; maybe TRBD2 (6 bases). The CDR3 runs to 16 residues. The germline V gene encodes CDR1 SEHNR and CDR2 FQNEAQ (reference sequence). The CDR3 sequence is CSSSSSLAESYNEQFF. The CDR3 nucleotides are TGTTCCAGCAGCTCCTCATTAGCGGAGAGCTACAATGAGCAGTTCTTC.